These T cell receptor beta chains were read from a single sample in a study of blood T cell repertoires in COVID-19. Libraries were prepared by immunoSEQ multiplex PCR; TCRdb keeps only in-frame clonotypes and omits some of them. The table includes roughly 200,000 clones, about nine tenths detected once. Sequenced sample: PBMCs or T cells enriched from blood (not recorded which). These receptor sequences come from a woman between 45 and 65 years old in a cohort exposed to, infected with or recovered from COVID-19 (not recorded which). CDR3s include the opening cysteine and the closing phenylalanine or tryptophan. D genes are given only for firm matches. Size is omitted from some rows. Given values are once, few, many or a class for expanded clones.

length	J	size	D	V	CDR3	DNA
13	TRBJ1-1	-	TRBD1	TRBV5-1	CASSSEERGQAFF	TGCGCCAGCAGCTCGGAAGAGAGGGGGCAAGCTTTCTTT
14	TRBJ1-4	-	-	TRBV7-2	CATAWRATNEKLFF	TGTGCCACCGCCTGGAGAGCAACTAATGAAAAACTGTTTTTT
16	TRBJ2-2	-	TRBD1	TRBV7-3	CASSTSRGPYTGELFF	TGTGCCAGCAGTACCTCCAGGGGGCCCTACACCGGGGAGCTGTTTTTT
14	TRBJ1-1	-	-	TRBV4-3	CASSQELREGRAFF	TGCGCCAGCAGCCAAGAACTTAGGGAGGGTAGAGCTTTCTTT
15	TRBJ2-7	-	-	TRBV5-4	CASSSPDERGYEQYF	TGTGCCAGCAGCTCCCCCGACGAAAGGGGCTACGAGCAGTACTTC
15	TRBJ2-1	-	TRBD2	TRBV6-5	CASSTTSGGRNEQFF	TGTGCCAGCAGTACGACTAGCGGGGGGCGTAATGAGCAGTTCTTC
14	TRBJ2-2	-	-	TRBV7-2	CASSESRVTGELFF	TGTGCCAGCAGCGAAAGTCGGGTGACCGGGGAGCTGTTTTTT
13	TRBJ2-1	-	TRBD1	TRBV11-2	CASGTGVNNEQFF	TGTGCCAGCGGGACAGGGGTAAATAATGAGCAGTTCTTC
17	TRBJ2-1	-	-	TRBV3-1/TRBV3-2	CASSQDAMSVVQDEQFF	TGTGCCAGCAGCCAAGATGCGATGTCGGTAGTCCAGGATGAGCAGTTCTTC
18	TRBJ1-3	-	TRBD1	TRBV10-3	CAISVKTGTGGRMNTIYF	TGTGCCATCAGTGTGAAAACCGGGACAGGGGGCCGTATGAACACCATATATTTT
15	TRBJ2-4	-	-	TRBV7-2	CASRGDTIAKNIQYF	TGTGCCAGCAGGGGCGACACCATAGCCAAAAACATTCAGTACTTC
14	TRBJ2-7	-	TRBD1	TRBV6-5	CASSRGFSSYEQYF	TGTGCCAGCAGCAGGGGGTTCTCCTCCTACGAGCAGTACTTC
17	TRBJ1-6	-	-	TRBV4-3	CASRNKISPGANSPLHF	TGCGCCAGCAGGAACAAGATCTCCCCAGGGGCGAATTCACCCCTCCACTTT
15	TRBJ2-5	once	TRBD1	TRBV7-9	CASSKWDRAQETQYF	TGTGCCAGCAGCAAGTGGGACAGGGCCCAAGAGACCCAGTACTTC
13	TRBJ2-4	-	TRBD2	TRBV29-1	CSVREGGENIQYF	TGCAGCGTCCGGGAGGGAGGGGAAAACATTCAGTACTTC
14	TRBJ1-2	-	-	TRBV25-1	CASSAGVGVYGYTF	TGTGCCAGCAGCGCTGGAGTCGGGGTCTATGGCTACACCTTC
17	TRBJ1-1	-	TRBD1	TRBV9	CASSVGPGRGVNTEAFF	TGTGCCAGCAGCGTAGGTCCGGGCAGGGGGGTAAACACTGAAGCTTTCTTT
14	TRBJ1-2	-	TRBD1	TRBV6-2/TRBV6-3	CASSSGQGDYGYTF	TGTGCCAGCAGTTCGGGACAGGGTGACTATGGCTACACCTTC
15	TRBJ2-1	-	-	TRBV7-7	CASSLFPRLEGEQFF	TGTGCTAGCAGCTTATTTCCCCGATTGGAGGGTGAGCAGTTCTTC
13	TRBJ1-2	-	-	TRBV20-1	CSASLGHINGYTF	TGCAGTGCTAGTCTGGGACATATTAATGGCTACACCTTC
14	TRBJ1-2	-	-	TRBV4-1	CASSQWEDGNGYTF	TGCGCCAGCAGCCAATGGGAGGACGGCAATGGCTACACCTTC